The T cell receptor (beta chain) described here comes from a study of T cells in Graves' hyperthyroidism and ophthalmopathy. RNA transcripts served as the template for amplifying TCR beta CDR3 regions. Initially, a first-round RT-PCR of the TCR CDR3 employed the HTBI primer set. TCRdb reprocessed the multiplex PCR reads via MiXCR and lists one record per CDR3 protein. The table lists about 400,000 distinct CDR3 sequences, roughly 15% of them singletons. This clonotype was recorded at least ten times. Its antigen remains unknown. This CDR3 contains 12 residues. V lost 8 bases to trimming and J lost 3 bases; unmatched junction nucleotides: 3. With duration under 3 months, ophthalmopathy was active: Clinical Activity Score at least 3, NOSPECS at least 4. Exclusion followed for patients with uncontrolled infection, other autoimmune disease, pregnancy or lactation. Study-level results: Blood shared most expanded thyroid clonotypes above 0.001.

This TCR came from a man aged 18-30 years with Graves' ophthalmopathy. Sequenced sample: blood. The chain has TRBV12-3 or TRBV12-4 and TRBJ2-7; 8 nucleotides agree with TRBD1. This CDR3 reads CASSDRDYEQYF. CDR3 DNA sequence: TGTGCCAGCTCGGACAGGGACTACGAGCAGTACTTC.